This T cell receptor (beta chain) was identified in a study of cytomegalovirus exposure and HLA in healthy donors. Primers: 60 Vbeta forward and 13 Jbeta reverse. Original processing methods: As a later analysis found, there were 70 million to 90 million unique TCR beta chains, of which 8.5 million to 14 million were shared. TCRdb's copy holds only in-frame clones and misses some; the assay was immunoSEQ multiplex PCR. The DNA was the basis for D and trimming; V, J and clone size are from that table. The data hold 130,000 to 150,000 clones, with about 80% observed a single time. Comments on this clone: Its antigen is currently unknown.

Study conclusions and caveats: Per a prior analysis, the majority of TCR beta V segments were productive roughly 90% or roughly 30% of the time. Analyses of presence/absence relied on an assumption of roughly uniform sequencing depth across donors.

After removal of 7 bases from V and 2 bases from J, the junction contained 3 bases not matched to a gene. The germline gives CDR1 SQVTM, CDR2 ANQGSEA. The length of the CDR3 is 12 residues. The sequencing sample was made of PBMCs. V usage is TRBV29-1 and J usage is TRBJ2-7; 9 bases match TRBD1. The clonotype originates from a female donor in good health and CMV-seronegative. The CDR3 coding sequence is TGCAGCGCGGGACAGGGAGCCTACGAGCAGTACTTC. Translation: CSAGQGAYEQYF.